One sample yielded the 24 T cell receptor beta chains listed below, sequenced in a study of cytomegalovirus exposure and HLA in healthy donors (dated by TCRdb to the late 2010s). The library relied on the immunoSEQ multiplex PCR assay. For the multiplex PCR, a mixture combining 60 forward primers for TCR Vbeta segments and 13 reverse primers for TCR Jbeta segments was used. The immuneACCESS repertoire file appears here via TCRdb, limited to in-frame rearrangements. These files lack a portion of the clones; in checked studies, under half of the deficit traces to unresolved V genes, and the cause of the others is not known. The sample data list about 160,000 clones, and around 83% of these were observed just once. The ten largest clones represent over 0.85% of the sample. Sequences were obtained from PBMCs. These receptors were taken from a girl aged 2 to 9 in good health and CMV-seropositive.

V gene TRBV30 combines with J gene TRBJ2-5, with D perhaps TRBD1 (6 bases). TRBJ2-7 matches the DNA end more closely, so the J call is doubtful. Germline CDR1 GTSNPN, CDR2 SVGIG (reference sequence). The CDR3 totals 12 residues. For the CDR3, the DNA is TGTGCCTGGAACAGGGCCCGGGGCGAGCAGTACTTC. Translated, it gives CAWNRARGEQYF.

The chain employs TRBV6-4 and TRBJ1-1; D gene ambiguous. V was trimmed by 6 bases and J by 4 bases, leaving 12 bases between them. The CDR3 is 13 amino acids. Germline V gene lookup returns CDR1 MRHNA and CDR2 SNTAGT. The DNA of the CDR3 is TGTGCCAGCAGACCGGGGTTAGGCACTGAAGCTTTCTTT. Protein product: CASRPGLGTEAFF.

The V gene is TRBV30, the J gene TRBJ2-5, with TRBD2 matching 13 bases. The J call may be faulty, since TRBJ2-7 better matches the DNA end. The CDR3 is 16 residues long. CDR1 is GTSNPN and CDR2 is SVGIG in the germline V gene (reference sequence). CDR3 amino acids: CARRLAGGSSSYEQYF. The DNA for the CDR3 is TGTGCCCGAAGACTAGCGGGAGGCTCGAGCTCCTACGAGCAGTACTTC.

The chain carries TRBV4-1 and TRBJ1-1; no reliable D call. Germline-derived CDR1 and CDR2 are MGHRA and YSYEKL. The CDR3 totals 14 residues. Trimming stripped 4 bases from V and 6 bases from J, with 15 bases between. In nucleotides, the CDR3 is TGCGCCAGCAGCCCCCTCGTCCAAAGCGCTGAAGCTTTCTTT. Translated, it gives CASSPLVQSAEAFF.

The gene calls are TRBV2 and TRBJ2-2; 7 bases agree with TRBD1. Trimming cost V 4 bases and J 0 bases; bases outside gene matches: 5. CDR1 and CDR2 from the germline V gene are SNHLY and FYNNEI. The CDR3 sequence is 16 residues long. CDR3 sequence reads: CASSGEGAANTGELFF. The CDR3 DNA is TGTGCCAGCAGTGGTGAGGGGGCGGCGAACACCGGGGAGCTGTTTTTT.

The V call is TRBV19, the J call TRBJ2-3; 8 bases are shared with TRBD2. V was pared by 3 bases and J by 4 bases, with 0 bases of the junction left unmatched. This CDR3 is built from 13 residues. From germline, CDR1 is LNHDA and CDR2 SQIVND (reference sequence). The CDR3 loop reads CASSIGRADTQYF. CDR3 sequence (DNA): TGTGCCAGTAGTATCGGGAGGGCAGATACGCAGTATTTT.

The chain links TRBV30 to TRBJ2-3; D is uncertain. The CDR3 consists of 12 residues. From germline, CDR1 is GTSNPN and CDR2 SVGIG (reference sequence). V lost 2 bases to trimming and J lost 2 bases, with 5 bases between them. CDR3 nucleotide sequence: TGTGCCTGGAGTCGCGACACAGATACGCAGTATTTT. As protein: CAWSRDTDTQYF.

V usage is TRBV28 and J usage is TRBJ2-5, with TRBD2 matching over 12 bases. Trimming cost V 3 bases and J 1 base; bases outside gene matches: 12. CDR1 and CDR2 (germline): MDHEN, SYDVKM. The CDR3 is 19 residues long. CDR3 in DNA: TGTGCCAGCAGTTTCCCCATAGAGGGACTAGCGGGTATCCAAGAGACCCAGTACTTC. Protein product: CASSFPIEGLAGIQETQYF. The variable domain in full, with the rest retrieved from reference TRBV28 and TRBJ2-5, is DVKVTQSSRYLVKRTGEKVFLECVQDMDHENMFWYRQDPGLGLRLIYFSYDVKMKEKGDIPEGYSVSREKKERFSLILESASTNQTSMYLCASSFPIEGLAGIQETQYFGPGTRLLVL.

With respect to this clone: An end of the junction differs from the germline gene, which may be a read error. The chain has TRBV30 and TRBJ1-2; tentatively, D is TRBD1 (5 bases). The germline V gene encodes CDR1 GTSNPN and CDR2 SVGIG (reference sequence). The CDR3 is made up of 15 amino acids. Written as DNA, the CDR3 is TGTGCCCGGGGGGGGAGACCGGGAACTAAGTATGGCTACACCTTC. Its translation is CARGGRPGTKYGYTF.

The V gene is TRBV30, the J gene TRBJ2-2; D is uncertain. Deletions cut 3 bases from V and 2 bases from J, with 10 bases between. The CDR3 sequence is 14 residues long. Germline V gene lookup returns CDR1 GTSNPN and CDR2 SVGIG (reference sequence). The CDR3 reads CAWRALLNTGELFF. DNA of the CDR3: TGTGCCTGGAGAGCGCTGTTAAACACCGGGGAGCTGTTTTTT.

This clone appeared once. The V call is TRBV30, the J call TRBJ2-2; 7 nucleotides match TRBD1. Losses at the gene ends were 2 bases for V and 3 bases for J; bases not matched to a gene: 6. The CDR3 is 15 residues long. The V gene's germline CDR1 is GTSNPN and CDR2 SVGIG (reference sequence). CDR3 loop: CAWSTQGPHTGELFF. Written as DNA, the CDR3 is TGTGCCTGGAGTACACAGGGGCCCCACACCGGGGAGCTGTTTTTT.

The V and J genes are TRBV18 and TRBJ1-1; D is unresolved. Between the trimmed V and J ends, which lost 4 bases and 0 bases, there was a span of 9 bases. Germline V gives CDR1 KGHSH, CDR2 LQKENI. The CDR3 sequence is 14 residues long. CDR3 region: CASSLGGMNTEAFF. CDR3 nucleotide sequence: TGTGCCAGCTCACTCGGCGGCATGAACACTGAAGCTTTCTTT.

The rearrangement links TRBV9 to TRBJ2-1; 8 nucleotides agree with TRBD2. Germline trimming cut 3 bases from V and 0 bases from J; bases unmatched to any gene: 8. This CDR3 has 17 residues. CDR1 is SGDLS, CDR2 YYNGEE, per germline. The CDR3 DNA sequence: TGTGCCAGCAGCGCAGCTAAAGGACTAGCCTCCTACAATGAGCAGTTCTTC. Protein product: CASSAAKGLASYNEQFF.

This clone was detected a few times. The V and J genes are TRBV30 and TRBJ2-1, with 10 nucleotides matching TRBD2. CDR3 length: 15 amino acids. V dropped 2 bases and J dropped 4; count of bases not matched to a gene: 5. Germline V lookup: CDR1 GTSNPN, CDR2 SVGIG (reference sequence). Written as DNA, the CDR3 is TGTGCCTGGAGTACGAATAGCGGGAGGTACAATGAGCAGTTCTTC. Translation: CAWSTNSGRYNEQFF.

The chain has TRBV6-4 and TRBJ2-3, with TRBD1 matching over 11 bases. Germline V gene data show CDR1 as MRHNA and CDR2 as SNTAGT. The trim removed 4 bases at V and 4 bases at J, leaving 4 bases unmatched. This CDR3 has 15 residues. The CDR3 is CASSVRTGGADTQYF. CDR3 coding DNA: TGTGCCAGCAGTGTCAGGACAGGGGGCGCAGATACGCAGTATTTT.

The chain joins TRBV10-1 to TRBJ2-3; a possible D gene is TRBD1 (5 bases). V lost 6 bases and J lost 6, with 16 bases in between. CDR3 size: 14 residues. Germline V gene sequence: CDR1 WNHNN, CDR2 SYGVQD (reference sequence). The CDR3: CASSFSNNRDTQYF. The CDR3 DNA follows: TGCGCCAGCAGCTTCTCTAACAACAGGGATACGCAGTATTTT.

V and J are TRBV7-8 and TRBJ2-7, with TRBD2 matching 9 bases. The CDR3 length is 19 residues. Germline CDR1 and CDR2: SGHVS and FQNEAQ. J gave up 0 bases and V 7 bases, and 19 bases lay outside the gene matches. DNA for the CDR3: TGTGCCAGCAAAATGGGGCCTAGGCGGCGGCGGGAGGGCTCCTACGAGCAGTACTTC. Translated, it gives CASKMGPRRRREGSYEQYF.

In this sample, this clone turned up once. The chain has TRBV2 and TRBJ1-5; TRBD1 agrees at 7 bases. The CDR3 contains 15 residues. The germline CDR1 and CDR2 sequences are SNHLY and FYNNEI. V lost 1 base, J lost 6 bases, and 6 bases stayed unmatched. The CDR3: CASSEGQGGRQPQHF. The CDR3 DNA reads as TGTGCCAGCAGTGAAGGCCAGGGGGGACGTCAGCCCCAGCATTTT.

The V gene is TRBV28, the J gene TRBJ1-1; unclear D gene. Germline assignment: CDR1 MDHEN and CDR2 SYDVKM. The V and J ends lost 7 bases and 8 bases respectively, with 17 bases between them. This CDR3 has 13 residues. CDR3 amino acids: CASNPTPVTEAFF. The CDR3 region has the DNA TGTGCCAGCAACCCGACACCGGTGACCGAAGCTTTCTTT. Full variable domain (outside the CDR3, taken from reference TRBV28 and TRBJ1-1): DVKVTQSSRYLVKRTGEKVFLECVQDMDHENMFWYRQDPGLGLRLIYFSYDVKMKEKGDIPEGYSVSREKKERFSLILESASTNQTSMYLCASNPTPVTEAFFGQGTRLTVV.

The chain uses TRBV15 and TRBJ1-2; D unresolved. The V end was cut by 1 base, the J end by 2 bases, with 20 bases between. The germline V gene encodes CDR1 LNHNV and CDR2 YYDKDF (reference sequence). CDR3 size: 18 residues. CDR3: CATSRGPGGLESNYGYTF. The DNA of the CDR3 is TGTGCCACCAGCAGAGGTCCAGGTGGGTTAGAATCCAACTATGGCTACACCTTC.

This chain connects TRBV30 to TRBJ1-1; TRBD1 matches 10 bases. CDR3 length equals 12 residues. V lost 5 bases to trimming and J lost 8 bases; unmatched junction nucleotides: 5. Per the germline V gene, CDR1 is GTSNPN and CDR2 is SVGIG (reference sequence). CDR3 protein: CAWGQGQGEAFF. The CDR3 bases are TGTGCCTGGGGACAGGGACAGGGGGAAGCTTTCTTT.

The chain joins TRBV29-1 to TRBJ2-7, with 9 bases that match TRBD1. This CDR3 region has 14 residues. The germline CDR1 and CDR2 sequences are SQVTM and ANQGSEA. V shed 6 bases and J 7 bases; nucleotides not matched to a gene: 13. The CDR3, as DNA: TGCAGCGTCGCAACAGGGGGCACCTTCGGGGAGCAGTACTTC. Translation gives CSVATGGTFGEQYF.

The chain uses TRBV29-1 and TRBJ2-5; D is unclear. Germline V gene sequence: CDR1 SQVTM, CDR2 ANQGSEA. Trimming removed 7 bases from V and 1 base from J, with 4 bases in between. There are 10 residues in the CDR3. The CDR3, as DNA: TGCAGCGCATCCCAAGAGACCCAGTACTTC. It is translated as CSASQETQYF.

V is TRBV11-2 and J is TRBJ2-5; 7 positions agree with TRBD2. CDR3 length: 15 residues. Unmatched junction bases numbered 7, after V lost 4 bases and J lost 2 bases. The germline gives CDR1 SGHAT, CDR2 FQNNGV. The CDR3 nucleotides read TGTGCCAGCAGCTCGCAGGTGGGGGGGCAAGAGACCCAGTACTTC. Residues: CASSSQVGGQETQYF.